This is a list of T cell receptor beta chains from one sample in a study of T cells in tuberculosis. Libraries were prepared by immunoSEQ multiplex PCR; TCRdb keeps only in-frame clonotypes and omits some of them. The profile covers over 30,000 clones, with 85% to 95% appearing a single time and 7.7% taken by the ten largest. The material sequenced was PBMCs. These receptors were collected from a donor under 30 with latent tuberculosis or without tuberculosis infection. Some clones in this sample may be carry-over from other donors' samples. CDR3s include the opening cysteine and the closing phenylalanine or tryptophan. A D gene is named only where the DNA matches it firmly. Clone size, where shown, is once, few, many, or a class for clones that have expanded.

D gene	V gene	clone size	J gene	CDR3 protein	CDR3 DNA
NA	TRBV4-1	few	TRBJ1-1	CASSRPGTEAFF	TGCGCCAGCAGCCGCCCGGGCACTGAAGCTTTCTTT
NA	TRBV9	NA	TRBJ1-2	CASSVASIGDYGYTF	TGTGCCAGCAGCGTTGCGTCAATCGGTGACTATGGCTACACCTTC
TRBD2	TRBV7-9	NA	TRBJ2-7	CASSPGLAGADEQYF	TGTGCCAGCAGCCCGGGACTAGCGGGAGCGGACGAGCAGTACTTC
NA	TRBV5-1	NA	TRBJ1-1	CASSLDSSSRNTEAFF	TGCGCCAGCAGCTTGGACAGTTCCTCAAGGAACACTGAAGCTTTCTTT
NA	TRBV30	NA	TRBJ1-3	CAWREDLSGNTIYF	TGTGCCTGGAGAGAGGATCTATCAGGAAACACCATATATTTT
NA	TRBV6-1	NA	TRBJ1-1	CASSESFRQADMNTEAFF	TGTGCCAGCAGTGAAAGCTTTAGGCAGGCGGACATGAACACTGAAGCTTTCTTT
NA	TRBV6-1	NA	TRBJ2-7	CASSDSAYEQYF	TGTGCCAGCAGTGACAGTGCCTACGAGCAGTACTTC
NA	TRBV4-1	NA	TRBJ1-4	CASSQVKRDEKLFF	TGCGCCAGCAGCCAAGTAAAGAGGGATGAAAAACTGTTTTTT
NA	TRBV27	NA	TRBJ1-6	CASSKGGPLHF	TGTGCCAGCAGTAAGGGGGGGCCCCTCCACTTT
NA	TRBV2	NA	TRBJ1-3	CASSEADVGNTIYF	TGTGCCAGCAGTGAGGCAGATGTAGGAAACACCATATATTTT
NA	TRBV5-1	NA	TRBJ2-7	CASSLGDTAYEQYF	TGCGCCAGCAGCTTGGGGGACACTGCCTACGAGCAGTACTTC
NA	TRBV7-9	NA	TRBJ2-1	CASSPPGQGYNEQFF	TGTGCCAGCAGTCCACCGGGACAAGGATACAATGAGCAGTTCTTC
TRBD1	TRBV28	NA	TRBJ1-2	CASSPTGTGFYGYTF	TGTGCCAGCAGCCCAACCGGGACAGGGTTTTATGGCTACACCTTC
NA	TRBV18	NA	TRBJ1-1	CASQGGGAGTEAFF	TGTGCCAGCCAAGGTGGGGGCGCGGGCACTGAAGCTTTCTTT
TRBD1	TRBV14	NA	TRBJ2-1	CASSQGGQGEQNEQFF	TGTGCCAGCAGCCAAGGTGGGCAGGGGGAGCAAAATGAGCAGTTCTTC
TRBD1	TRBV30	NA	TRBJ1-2	CAWSEGQGFHGYTF	TGTGCCTGGAGTGAGGGACAGGGCTTCCATGGCTACACCTTC
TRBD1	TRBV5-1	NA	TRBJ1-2	CASSPGHETGGGYTF	TGCGCCAGCAGCCCGGGTCACGAGACAGGGGGTGGCTACACCTTC
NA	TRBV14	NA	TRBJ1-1	CASSQGGLSPEAFF	TGTGCCAGCAGCCAAGGAGGGCTTAGCCCTGAAGCTTTCTTT
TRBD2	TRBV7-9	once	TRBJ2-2	CASRPGTTTPGELFF	TGTGCCAGCAGGCCGGGGACTACAACCCCCGGGGAGCTGTTTTTT
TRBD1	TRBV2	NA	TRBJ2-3	CASSTTGAADTQYF	TGTGCCAGCAGTACGACAGGGGCGGCAGATACGCAGTATTTT
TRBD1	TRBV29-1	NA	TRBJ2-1	CSLRTGLYNEQFF	TGCAGCCTACGGACAGGTCTTTACAATGAGCAGTTCTTC
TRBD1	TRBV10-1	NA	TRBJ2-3	CASSPDRAHLDTQYF	TGCGCCAGCAGTCCGGACAGGGCACATCTAGATACGCAGTATTTT
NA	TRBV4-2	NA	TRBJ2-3	CASSQETSSTDTQYF	TGTGCCAGCAGCCAAGAAACTAGCAGCACAGATACGCAGTATTTT
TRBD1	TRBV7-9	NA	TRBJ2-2	CASSLVGQVTGELFF	TGTGCCAGCAGCTTAGTGGGACAGGTGACCGGGGAGCTGTTTTTT
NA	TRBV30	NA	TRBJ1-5	CAWSPRGRGTQPQHF	TGTGCCTGGAGTCCACGAGGGAGGGGAACTCAGCCCCAGCATTTT
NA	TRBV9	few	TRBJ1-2	CASGGGNYGYTF	TGTGCCAGCGGAGGCGGTAACTATGGCTACACCTTC
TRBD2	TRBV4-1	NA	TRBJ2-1	CASSYLRTSGDNEQFF	TGCGCCAGCAGCTACCTGAGGACTAGCGGAGACAATGAGCAGTTCTTC
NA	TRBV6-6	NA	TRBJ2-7	CASSPEGGGPFYEQYF	TGTGCCAGCAGTCCCGAGGGGGGAGGGCCGTTCTACGAGCAGTACTTC
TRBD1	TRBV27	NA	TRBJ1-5	CASSPRTGAGNQPQHF	TGTGCCAGCAGTCCACGGACAGGGGCCGGCAATCAGCCCCAGCATTTT
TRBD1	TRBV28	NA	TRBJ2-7	CASRPVRGQAGEQYF	TGTGCCAGCAGGCCGGTCAGGGGGCAAGCTGGCGAGCAGTACTTC
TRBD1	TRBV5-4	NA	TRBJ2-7	CASSQDRGVHEQYF	TGTGCCAGCAGCCAGGACAGGGGAGTCCACGAGCAGTACTTC
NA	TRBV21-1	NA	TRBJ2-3	CASSIRGYASGKRQRDTQYF	TGTGCCAGCAGCATTCGGGGATATGCGTCCGGAAAACGGCAGAGAGATACGCAGTATTTT
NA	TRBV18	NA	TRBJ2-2	CASSPNPQGFSTGELFF	TGTGCCAGCTCACCTAATCCCCAGGGATTCAGCACCGGGGAGCTGTTTTTT
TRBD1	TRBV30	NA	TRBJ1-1	CATDRGSTEAFF	TGTGCCACCGACAGGGGGAGCACTGAAGCTTTCTTT
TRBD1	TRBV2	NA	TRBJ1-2	CASRQGGGYTF	TGTGCCAGCCGACAGGGAGGAGGCTACACCTTC
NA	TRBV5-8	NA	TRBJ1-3	CASSSAGTRGNTIYF	TGTGCCAGCAGCTCAGCCGGGACAAGGGGAAACACCATATATTTT
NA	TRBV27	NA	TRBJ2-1	CASSLWSGRYNEQFF	TGTGCCAGCAGTTTATGGTCCGGGAGATACAATGAGCAGTTCTTC
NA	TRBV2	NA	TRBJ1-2	CASSDGERGGYTF	TGTGCCAGCAGTGACGGAGAAAGGGGAGGCTACACCTTC
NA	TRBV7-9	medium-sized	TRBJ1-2	CASSHRQDGRGYTF	TGTGCCAGCAGCCACAGACAGGATGGCAGAGGCTACACCTTC
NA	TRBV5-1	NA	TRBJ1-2	CASSATERGYTF	TGCGCCAGCAGCGCAACAGAACGAGGCTACACCTTC
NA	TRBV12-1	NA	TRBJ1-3	CASSFALWLGNTIYF	TGTGCCAGCAGCTTTGCGTTGTGGCTCGGAAACACCATATATTTT
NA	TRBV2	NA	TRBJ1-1	CASRTLGGATEAFF	TGTGCCAGCAGAACCCTTGGGGGGGCCACTGAAGCTTTCTTT